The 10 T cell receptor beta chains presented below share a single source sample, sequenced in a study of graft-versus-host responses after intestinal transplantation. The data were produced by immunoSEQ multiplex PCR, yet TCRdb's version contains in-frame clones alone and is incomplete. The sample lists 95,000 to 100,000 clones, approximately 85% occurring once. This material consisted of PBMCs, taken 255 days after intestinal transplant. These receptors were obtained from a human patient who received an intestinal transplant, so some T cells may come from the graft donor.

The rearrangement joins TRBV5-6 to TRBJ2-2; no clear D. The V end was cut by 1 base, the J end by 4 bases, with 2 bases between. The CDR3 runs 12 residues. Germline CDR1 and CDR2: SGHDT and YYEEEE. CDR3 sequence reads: CASSLFTGELFF. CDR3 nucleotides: TGTGCCAGCAGCTTGTTCACCGGGGAGCTGTTTTTT.

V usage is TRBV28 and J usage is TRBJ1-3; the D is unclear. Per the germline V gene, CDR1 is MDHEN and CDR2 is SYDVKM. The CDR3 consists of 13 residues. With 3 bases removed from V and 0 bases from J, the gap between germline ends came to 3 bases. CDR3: CASSFSSGNTIYF. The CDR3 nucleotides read TGTGCCAGCAGTTTTAGCTCTGGAAACACCATATATTTT.

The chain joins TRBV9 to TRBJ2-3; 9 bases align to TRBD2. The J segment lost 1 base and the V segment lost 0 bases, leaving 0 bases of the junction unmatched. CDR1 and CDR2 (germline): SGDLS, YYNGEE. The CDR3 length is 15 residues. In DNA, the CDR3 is TGTGCCAGCAGCGTAGGGACTAGCGGCACAGATACGCAGTATTTT. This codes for CASSVGTSGTDTQYF.

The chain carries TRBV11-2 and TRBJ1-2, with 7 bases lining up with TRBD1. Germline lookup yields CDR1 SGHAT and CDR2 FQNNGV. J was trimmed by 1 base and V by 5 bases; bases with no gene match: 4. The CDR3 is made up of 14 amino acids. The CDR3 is CASSQGTDNYGYTF. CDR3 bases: TGTGCCAGCAGCCAGGGGACAGATAACTATGGCTACACCTTC.

CDR3 loop: CASSPSKTGRNNEQFF. The CDR3 nucleotides read TGTGCCAGCAGTCCGTCGAAGACAGGGAGAAACAATGAGCAGTTCTTC. The chain combines TRBV27 with TRBJ2-1; 7 nucleotides match TRBD1. V gave up 5 bases and J gave up 5 bases; unmatched junction bases: 12. This CDR3 has 16 residues. Germline V gene lookup returns CDR1 MNHEY and CDR2 SMNVEV (reference sequence).

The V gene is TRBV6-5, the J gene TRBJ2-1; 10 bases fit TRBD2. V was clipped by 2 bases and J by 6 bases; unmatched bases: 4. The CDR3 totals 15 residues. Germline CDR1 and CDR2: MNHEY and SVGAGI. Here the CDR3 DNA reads TGTGCCAGCAGTTACCTAGCGGGAGTCTCCAATGAGCAGTTCTTC. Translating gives CASSYLAGVSNEQFF.

The CDR3 sequence: CSVRGGRGYEQYF. In nucleotides, the CDR3 is TGCAGCGTTCGGGGTGGCAGGGGCTACGAGCAGTACTTC. The gene calls are TRBV29-1 and TRBJ2-7; tentatively, D is TRBD1 (6 bases). The CDR3 has 13 amino acids. Germline values: CDR1 SQVTM, CDR2 ANQGSEA. V lost 5 bases and J 3 bases, leaving 14 bases between the germline ends.

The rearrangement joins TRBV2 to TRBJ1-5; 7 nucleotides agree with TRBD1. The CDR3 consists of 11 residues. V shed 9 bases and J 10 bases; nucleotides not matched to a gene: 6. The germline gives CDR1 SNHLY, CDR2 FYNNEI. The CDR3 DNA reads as TGTGCCAGAGTGACAGGGCGTCCCCAGCATTTT. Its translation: CARVTGRPQHF.

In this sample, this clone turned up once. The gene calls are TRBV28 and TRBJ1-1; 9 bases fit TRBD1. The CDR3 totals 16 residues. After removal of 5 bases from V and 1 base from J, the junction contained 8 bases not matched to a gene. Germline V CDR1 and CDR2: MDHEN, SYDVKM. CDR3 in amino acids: CASSQNRGLRNTEAFF. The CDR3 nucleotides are TGTGCCAGCAGTCAAAACAGGGGGCTCAGGAACACTGAAGCTTTCTTT.

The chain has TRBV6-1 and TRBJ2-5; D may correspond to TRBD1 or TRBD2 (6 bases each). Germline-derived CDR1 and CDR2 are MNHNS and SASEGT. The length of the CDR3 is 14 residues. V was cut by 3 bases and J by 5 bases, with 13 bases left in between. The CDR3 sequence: CASSDGGREETQYF. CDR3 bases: TGTGCCAGCAGTGATGGGGGCCGGGAGGAGACCCAGTACTTC.